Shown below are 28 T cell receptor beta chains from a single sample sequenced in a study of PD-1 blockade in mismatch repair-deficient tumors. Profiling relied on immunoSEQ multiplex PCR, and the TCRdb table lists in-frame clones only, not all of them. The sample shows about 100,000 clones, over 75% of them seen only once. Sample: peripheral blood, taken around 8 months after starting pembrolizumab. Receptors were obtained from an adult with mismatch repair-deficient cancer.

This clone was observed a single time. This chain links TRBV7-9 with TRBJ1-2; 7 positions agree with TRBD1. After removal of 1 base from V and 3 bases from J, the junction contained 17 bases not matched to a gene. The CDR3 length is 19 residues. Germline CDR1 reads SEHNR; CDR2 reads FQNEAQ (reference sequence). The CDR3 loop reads CASSLGRLFEGQSYYGYTF. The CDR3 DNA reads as TGTGCCAGCAGCTTAGGAAGGCTATTTGAGGGACAGTCTTACTATGGCTACACCTTC.

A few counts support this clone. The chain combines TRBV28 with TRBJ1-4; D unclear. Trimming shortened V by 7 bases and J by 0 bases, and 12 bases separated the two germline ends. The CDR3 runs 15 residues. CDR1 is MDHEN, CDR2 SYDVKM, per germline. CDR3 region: CASKPGPATNEKLFF. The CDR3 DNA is TGTGCCAGCAAACCGGGCCCAGCAACTAATGAAAAACTGTTTTTT.

The CDR3 DNA reads as TGTGCCATCAGTGAGTCGAGGACTAGCGGGCTCGAGCAGTACTTC. Residues: CAISESRTSGLEQYF. V gene TRBV10-3 combines with J gene TRBJ2-7, with TRBD2 matching 11 bases. Germline CDR1 and CDR2: ENHRY and SYGVKD. V lost 0 bases, J lost 6 bases, and 4 bases stayed unmatched. The CDR3 has 15 amino acids.

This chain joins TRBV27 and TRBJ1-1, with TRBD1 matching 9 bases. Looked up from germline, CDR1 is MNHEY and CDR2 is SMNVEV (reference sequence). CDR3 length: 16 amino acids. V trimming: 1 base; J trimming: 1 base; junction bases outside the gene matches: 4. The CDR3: CASSLLGTGKNTEAFF. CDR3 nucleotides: TGTGCCAGCAGTTTATTGGGGACAGGGAAGAACACTGAAGCTTTCTTT.

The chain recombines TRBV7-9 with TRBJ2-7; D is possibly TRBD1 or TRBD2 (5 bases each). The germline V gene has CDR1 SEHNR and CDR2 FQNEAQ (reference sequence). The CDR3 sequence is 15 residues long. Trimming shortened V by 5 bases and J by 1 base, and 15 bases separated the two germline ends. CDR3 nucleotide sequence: TGTGCCAGCAGCCCCTCGGGACGTGGGTCCTACGAGCAGTACTTC. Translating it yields CASSPSGRGSYEQYF.

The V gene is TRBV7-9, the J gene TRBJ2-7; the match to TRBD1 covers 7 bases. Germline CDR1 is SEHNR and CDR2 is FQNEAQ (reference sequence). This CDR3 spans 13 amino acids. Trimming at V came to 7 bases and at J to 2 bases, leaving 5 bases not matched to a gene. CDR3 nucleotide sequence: TGTGCCAGCACCTCGACAGGGACCTACGAGCAGTACTTC. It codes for CASTSTGTYEQYF.

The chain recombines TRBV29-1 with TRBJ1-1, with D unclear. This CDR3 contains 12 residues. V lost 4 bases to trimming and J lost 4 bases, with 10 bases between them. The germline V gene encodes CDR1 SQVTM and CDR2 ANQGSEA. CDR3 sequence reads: CSVAEGGTEAFF. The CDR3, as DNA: TGCAGCGTTGCGGAGGGAGGCACTGAAGCTTTCTTT.

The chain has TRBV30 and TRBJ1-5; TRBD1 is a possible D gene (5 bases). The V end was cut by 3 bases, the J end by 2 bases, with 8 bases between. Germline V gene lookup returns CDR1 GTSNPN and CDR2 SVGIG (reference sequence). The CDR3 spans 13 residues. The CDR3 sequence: CAWRGPGNQPQHF. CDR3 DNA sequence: TGTGCCTGGAGGGGGCCGGGCAATCAGCCCCAGCATTTT.

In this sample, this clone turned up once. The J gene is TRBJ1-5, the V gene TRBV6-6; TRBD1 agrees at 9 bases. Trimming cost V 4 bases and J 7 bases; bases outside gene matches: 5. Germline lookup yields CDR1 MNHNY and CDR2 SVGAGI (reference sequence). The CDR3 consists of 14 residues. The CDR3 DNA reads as TGTGCCAGCAGTTCAGGGACAGGGAAGCAGCCCCAGCATTTT. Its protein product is CASSSGTGKQPQHF.

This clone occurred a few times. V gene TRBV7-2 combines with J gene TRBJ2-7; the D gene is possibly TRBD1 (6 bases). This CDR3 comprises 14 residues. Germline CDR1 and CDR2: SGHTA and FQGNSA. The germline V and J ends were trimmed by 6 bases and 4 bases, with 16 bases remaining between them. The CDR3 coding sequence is TGTGCCAGCAGGGGGGCGGGCGGAGGATACGAGCAGTACTTC. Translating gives CASRGAGGGYEQYF.

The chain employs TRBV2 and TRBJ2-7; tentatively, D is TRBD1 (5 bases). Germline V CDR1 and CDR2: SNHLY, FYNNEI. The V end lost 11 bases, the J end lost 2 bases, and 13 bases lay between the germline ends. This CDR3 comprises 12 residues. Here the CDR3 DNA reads TGTGCCTCCGGCAGGGCCACCTACGAGCAGTACTTC. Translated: CASGRATYEQYF. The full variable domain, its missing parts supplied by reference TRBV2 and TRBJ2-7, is EPEVTQTPSHQVTQMGQEVILRCVPISNHLYFYWYRQILGQKVEFLVSFYNNEISEKSEIFDDQFSVERPDGSNFTLKIRSTKLEDSAMYFCASGRATYEQYFGPGTRLTVT.

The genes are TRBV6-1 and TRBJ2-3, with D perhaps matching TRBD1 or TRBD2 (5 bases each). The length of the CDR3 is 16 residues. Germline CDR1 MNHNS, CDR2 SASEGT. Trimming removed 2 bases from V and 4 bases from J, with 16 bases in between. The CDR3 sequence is CASSESWGIGADTQYF. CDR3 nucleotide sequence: TGTGCCAGCAGTGAATCATGGGGGATTGGGGCAGATACGCAGTATTTT.

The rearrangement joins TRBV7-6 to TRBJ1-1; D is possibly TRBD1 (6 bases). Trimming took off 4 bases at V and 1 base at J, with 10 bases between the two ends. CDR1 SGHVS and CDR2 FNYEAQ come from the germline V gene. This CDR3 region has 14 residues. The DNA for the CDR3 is TGTGCCAGCAGCTCAACAGGGAAGAACACTGAAGCTTTCTTT. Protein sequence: CASSSTGKNTEAFF.

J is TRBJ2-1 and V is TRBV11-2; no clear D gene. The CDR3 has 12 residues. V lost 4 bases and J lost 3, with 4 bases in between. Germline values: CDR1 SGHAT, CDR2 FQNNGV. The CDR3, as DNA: TGTGCCAGCAGCTCAAACTACAATGAGCAGTTCTTC. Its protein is CASSSNYNEQFF.

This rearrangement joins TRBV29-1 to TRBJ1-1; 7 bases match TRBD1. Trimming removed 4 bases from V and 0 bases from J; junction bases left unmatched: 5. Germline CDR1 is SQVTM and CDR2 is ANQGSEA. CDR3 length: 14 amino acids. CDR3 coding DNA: TGCAGCGTTGTGGGACAGCCCATGAACACTGAAGCTTTCTTT. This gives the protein CSVVGQPMNTEAFF.

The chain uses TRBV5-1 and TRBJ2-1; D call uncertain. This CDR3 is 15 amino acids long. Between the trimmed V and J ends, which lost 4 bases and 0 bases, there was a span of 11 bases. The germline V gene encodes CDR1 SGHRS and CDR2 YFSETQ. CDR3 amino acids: CASSPRPSSYNEQFF. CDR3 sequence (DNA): TGCGCCAGCAGCCCCAGACCAAGCTCCTACAATGAGCAGTTCTTC.

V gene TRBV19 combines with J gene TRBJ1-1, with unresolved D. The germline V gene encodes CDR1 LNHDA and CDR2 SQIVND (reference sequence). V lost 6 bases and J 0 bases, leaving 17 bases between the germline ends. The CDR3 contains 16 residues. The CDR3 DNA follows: TGTGCCAGTAGCCCTAAAATAAGGGTCATGAACACTGAAGCTTTCTTT. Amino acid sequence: CASSPKIRVMNTEAFF.

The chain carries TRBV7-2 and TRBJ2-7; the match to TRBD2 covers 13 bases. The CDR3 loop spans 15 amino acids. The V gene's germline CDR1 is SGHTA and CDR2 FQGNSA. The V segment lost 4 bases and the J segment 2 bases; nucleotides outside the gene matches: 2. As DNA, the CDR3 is TGTGCCAGCAGCTCCGGGACTAGCGGGGCCTACGAGCAGTACTTC. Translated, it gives CASSSGTSGAYEQYF.

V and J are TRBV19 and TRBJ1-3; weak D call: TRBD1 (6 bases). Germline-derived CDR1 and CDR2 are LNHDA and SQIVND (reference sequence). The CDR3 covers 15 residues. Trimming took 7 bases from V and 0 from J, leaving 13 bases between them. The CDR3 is CASTLGQSSGNTIYF. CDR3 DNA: TGTGCCAGTACCCTCGGACAGAGCTCTGGAAACACCATATATTTT. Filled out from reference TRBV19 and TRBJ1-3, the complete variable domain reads DGGITQSPKYLFRKEGQNVTLSCEQNLNHDAMYWYRQDPGQGLRLIYYSQIVNDFQKGDIAEGYSVSREKKESFPLTVTSAQKNPTAFYLCASTLGQSSGNTIYFGEGSWLTVV.

The CDR3 sequence is CASSETNTYEQYF. CDR3 coding DNA: TGTGCCAGCAGTGAGACAAATACCTACGAGCAGTACTTC. V and J are TRBV2 and TRBJ2-7, with D uncertain. The CDR3 spans 13 residues. Germline V gene data show CDR1 as SNHLY and CDR2 as FYNNEI. The V gene lost 3 bases and the J gene lost 2 bases, with 8 bases spanning the gap.

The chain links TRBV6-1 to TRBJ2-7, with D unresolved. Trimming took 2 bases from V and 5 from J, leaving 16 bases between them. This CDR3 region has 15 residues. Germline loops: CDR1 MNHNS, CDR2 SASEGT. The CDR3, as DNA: TGTGCCAGCAGTGAAAGTTTTGCTAGTAACGACGAGCAGTACTTC. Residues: CASSESFASNDEQYF.

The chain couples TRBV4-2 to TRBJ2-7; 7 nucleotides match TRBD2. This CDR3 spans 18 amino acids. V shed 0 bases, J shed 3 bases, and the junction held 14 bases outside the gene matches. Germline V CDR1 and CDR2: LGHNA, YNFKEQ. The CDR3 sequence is CASSQDRPLAEQSYEQYF. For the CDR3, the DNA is TGTGCCAGCAGCCAAGATCGGCCCCTAGCGGAGCAAAGCTACGAGCAGTACTTC.

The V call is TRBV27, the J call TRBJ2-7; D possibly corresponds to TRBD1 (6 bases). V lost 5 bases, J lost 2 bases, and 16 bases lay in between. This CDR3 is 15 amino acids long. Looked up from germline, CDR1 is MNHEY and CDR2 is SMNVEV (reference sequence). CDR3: CASSTPDRFAYEQYF. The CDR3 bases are TGTGCCAGCAGTACCCCGGACAGATTTGCCTACGAGCAGTACTTC.

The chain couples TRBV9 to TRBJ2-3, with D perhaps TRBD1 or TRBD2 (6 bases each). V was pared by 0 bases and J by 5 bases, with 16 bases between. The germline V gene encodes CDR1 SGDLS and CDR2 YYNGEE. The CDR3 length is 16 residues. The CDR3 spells CASSVVGGGGGDTQYF. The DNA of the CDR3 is TGTGCCAGCAGCGTAGTGGGGGGCGGAGGAGGAGATACGCAGTATTTT.

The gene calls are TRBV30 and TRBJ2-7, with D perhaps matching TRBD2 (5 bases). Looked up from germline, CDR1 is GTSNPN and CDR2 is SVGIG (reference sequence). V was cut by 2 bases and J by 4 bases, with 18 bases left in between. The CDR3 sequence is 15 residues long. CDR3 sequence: CAWSSVLVSRYEQYF. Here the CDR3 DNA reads TGTGCCTGGAGTTCCGTACTAGTTTCTCGGTACGAGCAGTACTTC. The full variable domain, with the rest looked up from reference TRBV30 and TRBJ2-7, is SQTIHQWPATLVQPVGSPLSLECTVEGTSNPNLYWYRQAAGRGLQLLFYSVGIGQISSEVPQNLSASRPQDRQFILSSKKLLLSDSGFYLCAWSSVLVSRYEQYFGPGTRLTVT.

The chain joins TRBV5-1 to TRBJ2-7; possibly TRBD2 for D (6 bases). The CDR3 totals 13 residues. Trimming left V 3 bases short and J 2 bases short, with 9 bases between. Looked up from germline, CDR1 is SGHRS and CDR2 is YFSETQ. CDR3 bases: TGCGCCAGCAGCTCGGCTAGCGCCTACGAGCAGTACTTC. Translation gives CASSSASAYEQYF. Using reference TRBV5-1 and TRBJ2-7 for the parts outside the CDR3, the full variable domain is KAGVTQTPRYLIKTRGQQVTLSCSPISGHRSVSWYQQTPGQGLQFLFEYFSETQRNKGNFPGRFSGRQFSNSRSEMNVSTLELGDSALYLCASSSASAYEQYFGPGTRLTVT.

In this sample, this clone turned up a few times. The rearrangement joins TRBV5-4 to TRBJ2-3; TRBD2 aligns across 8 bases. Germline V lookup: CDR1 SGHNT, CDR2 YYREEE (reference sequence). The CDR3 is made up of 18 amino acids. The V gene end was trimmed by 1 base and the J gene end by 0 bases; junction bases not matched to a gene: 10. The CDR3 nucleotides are TGTGCCAGCAGCTTGCCGGTAGCGGGAACCTCTAGCACAGATACGCAGTATTTT. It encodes CASSLPVAGTSSTDTQYF.

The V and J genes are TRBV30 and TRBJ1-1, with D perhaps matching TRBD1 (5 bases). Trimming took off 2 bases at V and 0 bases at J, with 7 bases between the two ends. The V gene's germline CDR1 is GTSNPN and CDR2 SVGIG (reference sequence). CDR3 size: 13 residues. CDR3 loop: CAWSRGLNTEAFF. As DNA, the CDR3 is TGTGCCTGGAGTCGGGGGTTGAACACTGAAGCTTTCTTT. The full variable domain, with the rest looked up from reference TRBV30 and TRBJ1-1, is SQTIHQWPATLVQPVGSPLSLECTVEGTSNPNLYWYRQAAGRGLQLLFYSVGIGQISSEVPQNLSASRPQDRQFILSSKKLLLSDSGFYLCAWSRGLNTEAFFGQGTRLTVV.